The sequence of this T cell receptor beta chain was determined in a study of T cell repertoires in cytomegalovirus infection. This CDR3 spans 13 amino acids. CDR1 is SGHDT and CDR2 is YYEEEE in the germline V gene. J gave up 5 bases and V 7 bases, and 4 bases lay outside the gene matches. This clonotype was counted a few times. TCRdb reprocessed the reads with MiXCR, giving one entry per CDR3 protein. In the table there are approximately 320,000 distinct CDR3 sequences, around a tenth of which are singletons. The source of this sequence is a human donor in good health (CMV status not recorded). Some clones in this sample may be carry-over from other donors' samples. The V and J genes are TRBV5-6 and TRBJ2-5, with 11 bases lining up with TRBD1. The sequencing input was PBMCs. CDR3 in DNA: TGTGCCAGCCGGGACAGGGGGACGGAGACCCAGTACTTC. Protein sequence: CASRDRGTETQYF.